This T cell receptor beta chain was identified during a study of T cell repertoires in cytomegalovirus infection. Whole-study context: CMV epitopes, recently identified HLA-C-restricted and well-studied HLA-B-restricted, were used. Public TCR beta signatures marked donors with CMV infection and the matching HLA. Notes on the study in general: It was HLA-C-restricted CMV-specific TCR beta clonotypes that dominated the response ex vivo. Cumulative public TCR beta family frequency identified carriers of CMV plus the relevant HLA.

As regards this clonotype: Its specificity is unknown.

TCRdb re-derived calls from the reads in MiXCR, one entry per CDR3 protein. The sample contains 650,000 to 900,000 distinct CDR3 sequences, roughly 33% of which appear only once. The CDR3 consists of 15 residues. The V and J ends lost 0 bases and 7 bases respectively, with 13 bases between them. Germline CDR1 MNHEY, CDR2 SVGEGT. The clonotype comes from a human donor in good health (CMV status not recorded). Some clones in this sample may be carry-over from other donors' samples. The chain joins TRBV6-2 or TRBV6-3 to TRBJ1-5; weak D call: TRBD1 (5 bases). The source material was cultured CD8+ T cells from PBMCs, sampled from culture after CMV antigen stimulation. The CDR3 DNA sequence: TGTGCCAGCAGTTACTCCGGCAGGGTGGGACAGCCCCAGCATTTT. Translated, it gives CASSYSGRVGQPQHF.